The clone carrying this T cell receptor (beta chain) turned up a few times. The junction shows a germline mismatch at one end, possibly a read error. Repertoires were generated with immunoSEQ multiplex PCR, while TCRdb's copy carries only in-frame clones and drops some. This table has approximately 44,000 clones, about nine tenths appearing once. The data are from a study of OX40 agonist ivuxolimab in advanced cancers. The wider study: In three patients, partial responses were observed, one with hepatocellular carcinoma and two with cutaneous melanoma.

This material consisted of CD4+ or CD8+ T cells sorted from blood, taken in a trial of the OX40 agonist ivuxolimab. This receptor was taken from an adult with an advanced solid tumor such as melanoma, head and neck, liver or kidney cancer.

DNA for the CDR3: TGTGCCAGTAATCCAGGGGGCAACCAGCCCCAGCATTTT. Translated: CASNPGGNQPQHF. V is TRBV19 and J is TRBJ1-5; TRBD1 agrees at 8 bases. The CDR3 length is 13 residues. The germline gives CDR1 LNHDA, CDR2 SQIVND (reference sequence).